The 24 T cell receptor beta chains listed next were all sequenced from one sample in a study of cytomegalovirus exposure and HLA in healthy donors. The PCR contained 60 Vbeta and 13 Jbeta primers. Measured with immunoSEQ multiplex PCR; TCRdb has only the in-frame clones, and not every one. The data show about 96,000 clones, 60% to 75% seen once. Sample: PBMCs. These receptors came from a woman in her 70s in good health and CMV-seropositive.

This chain connects TRBV5-4 to TRBJ2-7; TRBD2 matches 10 bases. V shed 1 base and J 6 bases; nucleotides not matched to a gene: 7. The CDR3 loop spans 15 amino acids. CDR1 and CDR2 (germline): SGHNT, YYREEE (reference sequence). CDR3 sequence: CASSLKAGGRSEQYF. The CDR3 DNA reads as TGTGCCAGCAGCTTGAAAGCGGGGGGGCGGAGCGAGCAGTACTTC.

The rearrangement links TRBV4-1 to TRBJ2-7, with 12 bases matching TRBD2. After removal of 0 bases from V and 2 bases from J, the junction contained 2 bases not matched to a gene. Germline V gene sequence: CDR1 MGHRA, CDR2 YSYEKL. This CDR3 comprises 16 residues. In DNA form, the CDR3 reads TGCGCCAGCAGCCAAGACCGACTAGCGGGAGCCTACGAGCAGTACTTC. The encoded protein is CASSQDRLAGAYEQYF.

The gene calls are TRBV28 and TRBJ2-3, with D perhaps matching TRBD1 (6 bases). CDR1 MDHEN and CDR2 SYDVKM come from the germline V gene. The CDR3 covers 16 residues. V gave up 3 bases and J gave up 4 bases, with 17 bases separating them. The CDR3 coding sequence is TGTGCCAGCAGTTTGTTAGGGCAGGGGTTGGCAGATACGCAGTATTTT. Its translation: CASSLLGQGLADTQYF.

The chain combines TRBV6-1 with TRBJ1-5, with TRBD1 matching 10 bases. Trimming took 5 bases from V and 4 from J; bases not matched to a gene: 5. There are 15 residues in the CDR3. Germline CDR1 is MNHNS and CDR2 is SASEGT. DNA for the CDR3: TGTGCCAGCAGTATAGAGGGACAGGGGAATCAGCCCCAGCATTTT. Translated, it gives CASSIEGQGNQPQHF.

The chain links TRBV11-2 to TRBJ2-1; TRBD2 agrees at 7 bases. The CDR3 extends over 16 amino acids. Trimming cost V 2 bases and J 2 bases; bases outside gene matches: 6. Germline CDR1 is SGHAT and CDR2 is FQNNGV. The CDR3 DNA is TGTGCCAGCAGCTTATTGGTGAGCGGGACCTACAATGAGCAGTTCTTC. Encoded protein: CASSLLVSGTYNEQFF.

The J gene is TRBJ2-7, the V gene TRBV11-2, with TRBD2 matching 8 bases. CDR1 and CDR2 (germline): SGHAT, FQNNGV. This CDR3 is built from 17 residues. Trimming at V came to 1 base and at J to 2 bases, leaving 10 bases not matched to a gene. CDR3 nucleotide sequence: TGTGCCAGCAGCTTAGGGGCCCGGGAGGGCGGGACCTACGAGCAGTACTTC. This sequence encodes CASSLGAREGGTYEQYF.

CDR3 DNA: TGTGCCAGCAGTCCGGACAGGGCCCATGGCTACACCTTC. This sequence encodes CASSPDRAHGYTF. V is TRBV2 and J is TRBJ1-2; 8 nucleotides match TRBD1. Trimming removed 5 bases from V and 6 bases from J; junction bases left unmatched: 5. Germline-derived CDR1 and CDR2 are SNHLY and FYNNEI. This CDR3 has 13 amino acids.

The chain is built from TRBV4-2 and TRBJ1-3, with D perhaps TRBD1 (5 bases). Germline assignment: CDR1 LGHNA and CDR2 YNFKEQ. V shed 1 base and J shed 2 bases, with 15 bases lying between them. The CDR3 length is 17 residues. CDR3 protein: CASSQGPRGGTGNTIYF. DNA for the CDR3: TGTGCCAGCAGCCAAGGGCCCCGCGGGGGAACTGGAAACACCATATATTTT.

The chain links TRBV7-2 to TRBJ1-6, with D maybe TRBD1 (6 bases). From germline, CDR1 is SGHTA and CDR2 FQGNSA. The ends were cut back, 10 bases at V and 8 bases at J, with 15 bases in the middle. This CDR3 is 13 amino acids long. The CDR3 coding sequence is TGTGCCATCAAAACAGGGTTCGATTCACCCCTCCACTTT. It specifies CAIKTGFDSPLHF. The variable domain in full, completed from reference TRBV7-2 and TRBJ1-6, reads GAGVSQSPSNKVTEKGKDVELRCDPISGHTALYWYRQSLGQGLEFLIYFQGNSAPDKSGLPSDRFSAERTGGSVSTLTIQRTQQEDSAVYLCAIKTGFDSPLHFGNGTRLTVT.

V and J are TRBV7-6 and TRBJ2-5; TRBD1 matches at 9 bases. Germline CDR1 reads SGHVS; CDR2 reads FNYEAQ. CDR3 length equals 15 residues. V dropped 5 bases and J dropped 5; count of bases not matched to a gene: 9. The CDR3 sequence is CASSPGTGRWETQYF. The CDR3 region has the DNA TGTGCCAGCAGCCCCGGGACAGGGAGGTGGGAGACCCAGTACTTC.

This clone was counted a few times. CDR3 nucleotide sequence: TGTGCCAGCAGTTACTCGATCGGGTCCTACGAGCAGTACTTC. It specifies CASSYSIGSYEQYF. The chain recombines TRBV6-5 with TRBJ2-7; D unclear. Germline V gives CDR1 MNHEY, CDR2 SVGAGI. V shed 0 bases and J shed 1 base, with 7 bases lying between them. The CDR3 spans 14 residues.

This clone occurred once. Written as DNA, the CDR3 is TGTGCCAGCAGTGACGGGGGACAGGGAAGAGATGAAAAACTGTTTTTT. Translated: CASSDGGQGRDEKLFF. This chain uses TRBV2 with TRBJ1-4, with 9 bases aligning to TRBD1. J gave up 6 bases and V 3 bases, and 8 bases lay outside the gene matches. CDR1 and CDR2 from the germline V gene are SNHLY and FYNNEI. The CDR3 runs 16 residues.

The chain links TRBV15 to TRBJ1-5, with D perhaps TRBD1 (6 bases). Germline CDR1 LNHNV, CDR2 YYDKDF (reference sequence). The V gene lost 0 bases and the J gene lost 4 bases, with 10 bases spanning the gap. CDR3 size: 15 residues. This CDR3 is CATSRDGTINQPQHF. The CDR3 DNA reads as TGTGCCACCAGCAGAGACGGGACAATAAATCAGCCCCAGCATTTT.

V and J are TRBV18 and TRBJ2-1, with 10 bases fitting TRBD1. Germline CDR1 and CDR2: KGHSH and LQKENI. This CDR3 is 19 amino acids long. Trimming cost V 8 bases and J 2 bases; bases outside gene matches: 18. Written as DNA, the CDR3 is TGTGCCAGCCCCCCGACCGGGACAGGGGCAACCTCAACCTACAATGAGCAGTTCTTC. Amino acids: CASPPTGTGATSTYNEQFF.

The chain combines TRBV7-9 with TRBJ2-5; no clear D gene. The CDR3 has 12 amino acids. V lost 5 bases and J lost 4, with 8 bases in between. Per the germline V gene, CDR1 is SEHNR and CDR2 is FQNEAQ (reference sequence). The CDR3: CASSPTIETQYF. Written as DNA, the CDR3 is TGTGCCAGCAGCCCGACAATAGAGACCCAGTACTTC.

The gene calls are TRBV5-6 and TRBJ2-5; D is undetermined. V was pared by 0 bases and J by 6 bases, with 12 bases between. Germline CDR1 reads SGHDT; CDR2 reads YYEEEE. This CDR3 is 14 amino acids long. Here the CDR3 DNA reads TGTGCCAGCAGCTTGGCCGCGTTGCGGAAGACCCAGTACTTC. Residues: CASSLAALRKTQYF.

The rearrangement joins TRBV11-2 to TRBJ1-1, with a tentative D call TRBD1 (5 bases). Germline CDR1 is SGHAT and CDR2 is FQNNGV. The V end was cut by 1 base, the J end by 7 bases, with 16 bases between. This CDR3 region has 15 residues. CDR3 protein: CASSLGRGPVVEAFF. Written as DNA, the CDR3 is TGTGCCAGCAGCTTAGGAAGGGGCCCCGTCGTTGAAGCTTTCTTT.

The genes are TRBV5-6 and TRBJ1-4, with 8 bases that match TRBD1. The CDR3 loop spans 16 amino acids. Germline trimming cut 7 bases from V and 3 bases from J; bases unmatched to any gene: 11. The germline V gene has CDR1 SGHDT and CDR2 YYEEEE. For the CDR3, the DNA is TGTGCCAGCTCGTCAGGGGGCGGGCCTCCTAATGAAAAACTGTTTTTT. The encoded protein is CASSSGGGPPNEKLFF.

CDR3 coding DNA: TGTGCCAGCAGATCTGACAGGGACGTTGGAGGCTACACCTTC. Its protein product is CASRSDRDVGGYTF. The rearrangement joins TRBV6-5 to TRBJ1-2; 7 bases align to TRBD1. This CDR3 contains 14 residues. The V and J ends lost 6 bases and 8 bases, in that order; junction bases with no gene match: 12. The germline CDR1 and CDR2 sequences are MNHEY and SVGAGI.

This clone has just a few counts. This sequence joins TRBV27 and TRBJ1-1, with D perhaps TRBD1 (5 bases). From germline, CDR1 is MNHEY and CDR2 SMNVEV (reference sequence). V shed 9 bases and J shed 6 bases, with 17 bases lying between them. CDR3 length equals 13 residues. The CDR3 region has the DNA TGTGCCAGAGGAGGGAGGGGTCGACCTGAAGCTTTCTTT. Protein product: CARGGRGRPEAFF.

The rearrangement joins TRBV10-2 to TRBJ2-7; the D gene is possibly TRBD1 (6 bases). This CDR3 is 13 amino acids long. V was pared by 6 bases and J by 6 bases, with 15 bases between. Germline CDR1 and CDR2: WSHSY and SAAADI. CDR3 sequence: CASRIGQSGEQYF. In DNA form, the CDR3 reads TGCGCCAGCAGGATCGGACAGTCGGGCGAGCAGTACTTC.

The chain couples TRBV5-4 to TRBJ2-3; 8 nucleotides agree with TRBD2. This CDR3 spans 15 amino acids. Germline V gene lookup returns CDR1 SGHNT and CDR2 YYREEE (reference sequence). Germline trimming cut 2 bases from V and 5 bases from J; bases unmatched to any gene: 7. In nucleotides, the CDR3 is TGTGCCAGCAGCTTCGGGGGGGCTTTATTAGATACGCAGTATTTT. Translated: CASSFGGALLDTQYF.

The chain is built from TRBV28 and TRBJ1-5; 10 positions agree with TRBD1. The CDR3 sequence is 16 residues long. V was clipped by 3 bases and J by 4 bases; unmatched bases: 6. Germline-derived CDR1 and CDR2 are MDHEN and SYDVKM. CDR3 in DNA: TGTGCCAGCAGTTTTGGGACAGGGGTTGGTAATCAGCCCCAGCATTTT. Amino acid sequence: CASSFGTGVGNQPQHF.

This clone was seen a few times. V is TRBV30 and J is TRBJ1-1; 8 bases are shared with TRBD1. V lost 4 bases, J lost 5 bases, and 15 bases stayed unmatched. The germline CDR1 and CDR2 sequences are GTSNPN and SVGIG (reference sequence). The CDR3 is 16 amino acids. CDR3 sequence: CAWTSPPRTGPTEAFF. The CDR3 DNA is TGTGCCTGGACCTCCCCCCCTCGGACAGGGCCAACTGAAGCTTTCTTT.